The 32 T cell receptor beta chains below were found in one sample sequenced in a study of cytomegalovirus exposure and HLA in healthy donors. PCR primers comprised 60 Vbeta and 13 Jbeta primers. Sequencing was performed with immunoSEQ multiplex PCR; in TCRdb, only in-frame clones are kept and a portion is missing. The sample includes around 150,000 clones, more than 65% of them seen just once. Sequencing was carried out using PBMCs. These TCRs come from a man in his fifties or sixties in good health and CMV-seropositive.

This rearrangement joins TRBV7-9 to TRBJ1-6, with TRBD1 as a possible D gene (5 bases). V lost 3 bases, J lost 9 bases, and 6 bases lay in between. The length of the CDR3 is 12 residues. Germline V gene lookup returns CDR1 SEHNR and CDR2 FQNEAQ (reference sequence). Here the CDR3 reads CASSLGGSPLHF. CDR3 nucleotides: TGTGCCAGCAGCTTGGGGGGTTCACCCCTCCACTTT.

The genes are TRBV25-1 and TRBJ2-1; D call uncertain. CDR1 and CDR2 from the germline V gene are MGHDK and SYGVNS. CDR3 length equals 13 residues. Trimming cost V 6 bases and J 6 bases, with 12 bases left between them. The CDR3 DNA reads as TGTGCCAGCAGAGATACAGAGACCAATGAGCAGTTCTTC. Translating gives CASRDTETNEQFF. Full variable domain (remainder filled in from reference TRBV25-1 and TRBJ2-1): EADIYQTPRYLVIGTGKKITLECSQTMGHDKMYWYQQDPGMELHLIHYSYGVNSTEKGDLSSESTVSRIRTEHFPLTLESARPSHTSQYLCASRDTETNEQFFGPGTRLTVL.

This clone was counted only a few times. The rearrangement links TRBV5-4 to TRBJ1-2; D is possibly TRBD1 (6 bases). The V end was cut by 7 bases, the J end by 5 bases, with 15 bases between. CDR1 and CDR2 from the germline V gene are SGHNT and YYREEE (reference sequence). This CDR3 has 13 residues. CDR3 region: CASRPGGAYGYTF. CDR3 bases: TGTGCCAGCCGCCCGGGGGGGGCTTATGGCTACACCTTC.

The rearrangement joins TRBV5-6 to TRBJ1-1, with D tentatively TRBD1 (6 bases). V lost 3 bases and J lost 7, with 16 bases in between. The CDR3 has 14 amino acids. Germline CDR1 is SGHDT and CDR2 is YYEEEE. The CDR3 sequence: CASSWGGRGGEAFF. CDR3 in DNA: TGTGCCAGCAGCTGGGGGGGCCGGGGAGGTGAAGCTTTCTTT. The entire variable domain, with the rest obtained from reference TRBV5-6 and TRBJ1-1, is as follows: DAGVTQSPTHLIKTRGQQVTLRCSPKSGHDTVSWYQQALGQGPQFIFQYYEEEERQRGNFPDRFSGHQFPNYSSELNVNALLLGDSALYLCASSWGGRGGEAFFGQGTRLTVV.

Remarks on this clone: The sample has other DNA sequences that encode this CDR3 too. The gene calls are TRBV30 and TRBJ1-2; 7 positions agree with TRBD1. Germline CDR1 is GTSNPN and CDR2 is SVGIG (reference sequence). There are 12 residues in the CDR3. V gave up 3 bases and J gave up 8 bases; unmatched junction bases: 6. CDR3 DNA: TGTGCCTGGAGCGGGGACAGATGGGGCTACACCTTC. The encoded protein is CAWSGDRWGYTF.

V usage is TRBV6-5 and J usage is TRBJ2-7; D gene unclear. Per germline, CDR1 MNHEY and CDR2 SVGAGI. Trimming pared 10 bases from V and 1 base from J, leaving 17 bases between. The CDR3 runs 14 residues. CDR3 sequence: CATMVQKQSYEQYF. In DNA, the CDR3 is TGTGCCACCATGGTACAGAAACAATCCTACGAGCAGTACTTC.

The chain carries TRBV30 and TRBJ2-7; 10 positions match TRBD2. V lost 5 bases to trimming and J lost 2 bases; unmatched junction nucleotides: 6. Germline values: CDR1 GTSNPN, CDR2 SVGIG (reference sequence). This CDR3 region has 14 residues. CDR3 coding DNA: TGTGCCTGGCCCCGAGCGGGAGGGCCCTACGAGCAGTACTTC. Its protein is CAWPRAGGPYEQYF.

The rearrangement links TRBV19 to TRBJ2-5; TRBD1 matches at 7 bases. CDR3 size: 13 residues. Looked up from germline, CDR1 is LNHDA and CDR2 is SQIVND (reference sequence). J gave up 0 bases and V 5 bases, and 0 bases lay outside the gene matches. The CDR3 DNA follows: TGTGCCAGTAGTGACAGGGACCAAGAGACCCAGTACTTC. Amino acids: CASSDRDQETQYF.

The chain couples TRBV2 to TRBJ2-7; possibly TRBD2 for D (6 bases). V was trimmed by 8 bases and J by 1 base, leaving 9 bases between them. This CDR3 comprises 12 residues. Germline loops: CDR1 SNHLY, CDR2 FYNNEI. CDR3 in DNA: TGTGCCAGCCGTGGGAGGTCCTACGAGCAGTACTTC. Translating gives CASRGRSYEQYF.

This clone has more than one count but fewer than ten. The chain joins TRBV14 to TRBJ2-7; TRBD2 matches 13 bases. The junction had 4 bases not matched to a gene; V was cut back by 3 bases and J by 2 bases. The CDR3 length is 16 residues. Germline V gene sequence: CDR1 SGHDN, CDR2 FVKESK. The CDR3 region has the DNA TGTGCCAGCAGCCATGTACTAGCGGGAGGGCCCTACGAGCAGTACTTC. Encoded protein: CASSHVLAGGPYEQYF.

CDR3 coding DNA: TGTGCCAGCACCGGACCCCTACGGGAAGATACGCAGTATTTT. Its translation is CASTGPLREDTQYF. This sequence joins TRBV2 and TRBJ2-3; a possible D gene is TRBD2 (5 bases). The CDR3 extends over 14 amino acids. Per germline, CDR1 SNHLY and CDR2 FYNNEI. The V end lost 7 bases, the J end lost 5 bases, and 16 bases lay between the germline ends.

The genes are TRBV30 and TRBJ2-3; 9 bases map to TRBD2. CDR1 and CDR2 (germline): GTSNPN, SVGIG (reference sequence). The CDR3 sequence is 12 residues long. The DNA of the CDR3 is TGTGTAGCGGGAGCCCTTACAGATACGCAGTATTTT. It yields the protein CVAGALTDTQYF.

J is TRBJ2-2 and V is TRBV11-2; 8 positions agree with TRBD2. Germline CDR1 and CDR2: SGHAT and FQNNGV. The CDR3 length is 14 residues. The V gene end was trimmed by 4 bases and the J gene end by 7 bases; junction bases not matched to a gene: 5. CDR3: CASSSPGGSGELFF. Written as DNA, the CDR3 is TGTGCCAGCAGCTCTCCGGGAGGGAGCGGGGAGCTGTTTTTT.

This sequence joins TRBV6-6 and TRBJ2-7; D is undetermined. V lost 2 bases and J lost 3, with 11 bases in between. This CDR3 contains 14 residues. Germline CDR1 is MNHNY and CDR2 is SVGAGI (reference sequence). CDR3 in DNA: TGTGCCAGCAGTTACGCCTCATTCTACTACGAGCAGTACTTC. It codes for CASSYASFYYEQYF.

The chain employs TRBV6-5 and TRBJ2-7, with D perhaps matching TRBD2 (6 bases). Trimming removed 4 bases from V and 3 bases from J, with 10 bases in between. Germline V gene data show CDR1 as MNHEY and CDR2 as SVGAGI. There are 13 residues in the CDR3. CDR3 coding DNA: TGTGCCAGCAGTTTCGGGCGGGACTACGAGCAGTACTTC. Translating it yields CASSFGRDYEQYF.

The DNA of the CDR3 is TGTGCCAGCAGCGTTAGAACTAATGAAAAACTGTTTTTT. It is translated as CASSVRTNEKLFF. V and J are TRBV28 and TRBJ1-4; no reliable D call. This CDR3 spans 13 amino acids. CDR1 and CDR2 from the germline V gene are MDHEN and SYDVKM. V gave up 6 bases and J gave up 1 base, with 6 bases separating them.

This chain links TRBV29-1 with TRBJ1-1; 8 bases are shared with TRBD1. Germline trimming cut 7 bases from V and 0 bases from J; bases unmatched to any gene: 7. The germline gives CDR1 SQVTM, CDR2 ANQGSEA. The CDR3 totals 14 residues. The CDR3 sequence is CSDPGQALNTEAFF. Written as DNA, the CDR3 is TGCAGCGATCCGGGACAGGCACTGAACACTGAAGCTTTCTTT. The whole variable domain, remainder taken from reference TRBV29-1 and TRBJ1-1, is SAVISQKPSRDICQRGTSLTIQCQVDSQVTMMFWYRQQPGQSLTLIATANQGSEATYESGFVIDKFPISRPNLTFSTLTVSNMSPEDSSIYLCSDPGQALNTEAFFGQGTRLTVV.

CDR3 bases: TGCGCCAGCAGCTTAGGGCCTAGCGGCTACAATGAGCAGTTCTTC. The encoded protein is CASSLGPSGYNEQFF. This sequence joins TRBV5-1 and TRBJ2-1; 7 nucleotides agree with TRBD2. V gave up 2 bases and J gave up 3 bases; unmatched junction bases: 5. CDR1 is SGHRS and CDR2 is YFSETQ in the germline V gene. CDR3 length equals 15 residues.

The J gene is TRBJ2-2, the V gene TRBV11-3; 7 bases match TRBD2. Germline CDR1 is SGHNT and CDR2 is YENEEA. The CDR3 has 16 residues. The V and J ends lost 3 bases and 4 bases, in that order; junction bases with no gene match: 8. The CDR3 bases are TGTGCCAGCAGCTTCTATGTGGGAGGGTCCACCGGGGAGCTGTTTTTT. Encoded protein: CASSFYVGGSTGELFF.

The rearrangement uses TRBV28 and TRBJ1-1, with D unclear. The CDR3 totals 13 residues. The germline V and J ends were trimmed by 1 base and 6 bases, with 9 bases remaining between them. The germline gives CDR1 MDHEN, CDR2 SYDVKM. CDR3 DNA sequence: TGTGCCAGCAGTTTATTGAGAGTACCTGAAGCTTTCTTT. Translated: CASSLLRVPEAFF. Filled out from reference TRBV28 and TRBJ1-1, the complete variable domain reads DVKVTQSSRYLVKRTGEKVFLECVQDMDHENMFWYRQDPGLGLRLIYFSYDVKMKEKGDIPEGYSVSREKKERFSLILESASTNQTSMYLCASSLLRVPEAFFGQGTRLTVV.

The rearrangement joins TRBV10-3 to TRBJ2-3; tentatively, D is TRBD2 (6 bases). V was pared by 4 bases and J by 7 bases, with 12 bases between. Per germline, CDR1 ENHRY and CDR2 SYGVKD. This CDR3 contains 13 residues. The CDR3 reads CAISVGGMNTQYF. DNA for the CDR3: TGTGCCATCAGTGTGGGGGGAATGAATACGCAGTATTTT.

This clone is a singleton in its sample. The chain recombines TRBV7-9 with TRBJ1-1; no definite D call. Germline lookup yields CDR1 SEHNR and CDR2 FQNEAQ (reference sequence). The CDR3 sequence is 11 residues long. V lost 6 bases and J lost 2, with 4 bases in between. CDR3 DNA sequence: TGTGCCAGCAGATATAACACTGAAGCTTTCTTT. Translation: CASRYNTEAFF.

This clone turned up a few times. The rearrangement joins TRBV18 to TRBJ2-7; TRBD2 aligns across 7 bases. Germline lookup yields CDR1 KGHSH and CDR2 LQKENI. The CDR3 consists of 17 residues. Trimming cost V 3 bases and J 6 bases; bases outside gene matches: 17. The CDR3 nucleotides are TGTGCCAGCTCACCGCTGTTAGCGGGTGGACCCCCCGCCGAGCAGTACTTC. It is translated as CASSPLLAGGPPAEQYF.

There are a few counts of this clone. The chain is built from TRBV21-1 and TRBJ2-7; the D call in the table, TRBD1, was not verified against the DNA. TRBV21-1 is a pseudogene. The CDR3 totals 20 residues. This CDR3 reads CASSKAPQGALSFRVYEQYF. In nucleotides, the CDR3 is TGTGCCAGCAGCAAAGCTCCACAGGGGGCTCTTAGTTTCCGGGTCTACGAGCAGTACTTC.

The chain's CDR3 is CASSPQGAANEKLFF. The CDR3 DNA reads TGCGCCAGCAGCCCTCAGGGGGCTGCTAATGAAAAACTGTTTTTT. V usage is TRBV5-1 and J usage is TRBJ1-4, with 8 bases aligning to TRBD1. CDR1 is SGHRS and CDR2 is YFSETQ in the germline V gene. J gave up 3 bases and V 4 bases, and 5 bases lay outside the gene matches. This CDR3 comprises 15 residues.

This clone was found once. This chain uses TRBV5-1 with TRBJ2-3; 10 bases map to TRBD2. The CDR3 extends over 15 amino acids. J lost 1 base, V lost 4 bases, and 3 bases had no gene match. Per the germline V gene, CDR1 is SGHRS and CDR2 is YFSETQ. CDR3 protein: CASSTSGTGTDTQYF. The CDR3, as DNA: TGCGCCAGCAGCACTAGCGGGACAGGCACAGATACGCAGTATTTT.

In its sample, this clone was seen once. This chain connects TRBV11-2 to TRBJ2-3, with 7 bases fitting TRBD2. Germline CDR1 reads SGHAT; CDR2 reads FQNNGV. The CDR3 consists of 14 residues. V lost 2 bases and J lost 1; bases outside the gene matches: 0. Here the CDR3 DNA reads TGTGCCAGCAGCTTAACTAGCGGCACAGATACGCAGTATTTT. This codes for CASSLTSGTDTQYF.

The rearrangement joins TRBV7-8 to TRBJ2-3, with 7 positions matching TRBD2. Germline trimming cut 5 bases from V and 0 bases from J; bases unmatched to any gene: 8. The V gene's germline CDR1 is SGHVS and CDR2 FQNEAQ. The CDR3 consists of 16 residues. Written as DNA, the CDR3 is TGTGCCAGCAGCCCCCGGGACTACTCTAGCACAGATACGCAGTATTTT. Translated, it gives CASSPRDYSSTDTQYF.

The V call is TRBV11-2, the J call TRBJ1-2; D gene unclear. V was trimmed by 5 bases and J by 1 base, leaving 8 bases between them. Per the germline V gene, CDR1 is SGHAT and CDR2 is FQNNGV. The CDR3 consists of 13 residues. CDR3 DNA sequence: TGTGCCAGCAGCGAGGGTTTTAACTATGGCTACACCTTC. Translation gives CASSEGFNYGYTF.

In regard to this clone: This sample also contains other DNA sequences that code for the same CDR3. This rearrangement joins TRBV7-9 to TRBJ1-4; D gene ambiguous. The length of the CDR3 is 12 residues. Germline lookup yields CDR1 SEHNR and CDR2 FQNEAQ (reference sequence). Trimming cost V 3 bases and J 5 bases, with 4 bases left between them. CDR3 bases: TGTGCCAGCAGCTTCTACAATGAAAAACTGTTTTTT. This codes for CASSFYNEKLFF.

This clone occurred a few times. The CDR3 protein is CASSRRDTEAFF. CDR3 DNA sequence: TGTGCCAGCAGCCGACGGGACACTGAAGCTTTCTTT. This chain uses TRBV5-6 with TRBJ1-1; D is unresolved. Germline CDR1 SGHDT, CDR2 YYEEEE. The CDR3 totals 12 residues. The V end was cut by 4 bases, the J end by 3 bases, with 7 bases between. Combining the CDR3 with reference TRBV5-6 and TRBJ1-1 gives the whole variable domain DAGVTQSPTHLIKTRGQQVTLRCSPKSGHDTVSWYQQALGQGPQFIFQYYEEEERQRGNFPDRFSGHQFPNYSSELNVNALLLGDSALYLCASSRRDTEAFFGQGTRLTVV.

This clone appeared a few times. At one end the junction does not follow the germline gene, possibly because of a read error. This chain uses TRBV7-9 with TRBJ2-5, with TRBD2 matching over 12 bases. Germline loops: CDR1 SEHNR, CDR2 FQNEAQ (reference sequence). The CDR3 consists of 15 residues. CDR3 protein: CSSSSGTSGRETQYF. In DNA, the CDR3 is TGTTCCAGCAGCTCCGGGACTAGCGGGCGGGAGACCCAGTACTTC.